Listed here are 18 T cell receptor beta chains from one sample, sequenced in a study of cytomegalovirus exposure and HLA in healthy donors. PCR amplification relied on 60 Vbeta primers (plus 13 Jbeta primers). The table came from immunoSEQ multiplex PCR; TCRdb's copy has only in-frame clones and leaves some out. The top ten clones hold 6.5% to 8.5% of a sample with approximately 130,000 clones, approximately 8.9% of them seen once. The specimen sequenced was PBMCs. These receptors were taken from a woman in her thirties or forties in good health and CMV-seropositive.

The chain recombines TRBV5-1 with TRBJ1-2; the D gene is possibly TRBD1 (5 bases). This CDR3 region has 14 residues. Germline CDR1 SGHRS, CDR2 YFSETQ. V dropped 5 bases and J dropped 4 bases, with 15 bases sitting between them. CDR3 nucleotide sequence: TGCGCCAGCAGTGCGGGACTGGGGGGCTATGGCTACACCTTC. Its translation is CASSAGLGGYGYTF.

This clone was counted a few times. The V call is TRBV10-3, the J call TRBJ2-1, with 11 bases matching TRBD1. V trimming: 10 bases; J trimming: 8 bases; junction bases outside the gene matches: 7. This CDR3 spans 13 amino acids. Germline lookup yields CDR1 ENHRY and CDR2 SYGVKD. For the CDR3, the DNA is TGTGCCACAGGGGGACAGGGGGAGGATGAGCAGTTCTTC. It translates to CATGGQGEDEQFF.

The rearrangement links TRBV6-1 to TRBJ1-5; D possibly corresponds to TRBD1 (5 bases). Trimming shortened V by 1 base and J by 5 bases, and 12 bases separated the two germline ends. This CDR3 is built from 15 residues. The germline CDR1 and CDR2 sequences are MNHNS and SASEGT. The CDR3 spells CASSEGFDSHQPQHF. CDR3 bases: TGTGCCAGCAGTGAAGGGTTTGACAGTCATCAGCCCCAGCATTTT.

The table lists this clone with a few counts. The rearrangement links TRBV5-1 to TRBJ1-1, with 9 bases fitting TRBD1. The germline V gene encodes CDR1 SGHRS and CDR2 YFSETQ. CDR3 length equals 16 residues. V was pared by 4 bases and J by 3 bases, with 10 bases of the junction left unmatched. The CDR3 DNA sequence: TGCGCCAGCAGCGGGGACAGGGCCTTGGGTTACACTGAAGCTTTCTTT. It encodes CASSGDRALGYTEAFF.

This clone was counted between two and nine times. The chain recombines TRBV6-1 with TRBJ1-6; 9 positions match TRBD1. Germline trimming cut 2 bases from V and 7 bases from J; bases unmatched to any gene: 6. Per germline, CDR1 MNHNS and CDR2 SASEGT. There are 16 residues in the CDR3. CDR3 DNA: TGTGCCAGCAGTGAACGGTTAGACAGGGGGAATTCACCCCTCCACTTT. Translating gives CASSERLDRGNSPLHF.

This clone has just a few counts. Other DNA variants within this sample encode the same CDR3. V usage is TRBV2 and J usage is TRBJ1-2; the D gene is possibly TRBD1 (5 bases). This CDR3 is 13 amino acids long. CDR1 is SNHLY and CDR2 is FYNNEI in the germline V gene. Trimming shortened V by 6 bases and J by 8 bases, and 16 bases separated the two germline ends. CDR3 loop: CASSPDSLPGYTF. CDR3 nucleotides: TGTGCCAGCAGCCCCGACAGCCTCCCGGGCTACACCTTC.

This clone has more than one count but fewer than ten. The J gene is TRBJ1-4, the V gene TRBV4-2; TRBD1 is a possible D gene (5 bases). The length of the CDR3 is 18 residues. V gave up 1 base and J gave up 0 bases, with 15 bases separating them. Germline CDR1 reads LGHNA; CDR2 reads YNFKEQ. Here the CDR3 reads CASSQGQLGVSTNEKLFF. CDR3 bases: TGTGCCAGCAGCCAAGGACAGCTTGGGGTTTCAACTAATGAAAAACTGTTTTTT.

Details on this clone: A read error may account for a junction end that differs from germline. The genes are TRBV5-1 and TRBJ2-2; D might be TRBD2 (5 bases). The CDR3 is made up of 14 amino acids. Looked up from germline, CDR1 is SGHRS and CDR2 is YFSETQ. The CDR3 coding sequence is TGCGCCAGCAGCTTGCCGGATATCACCGGGGAGCTGTTCTTT. It yields the protein CASSLPDITGELFF.

V gene TRBV9 combines with J gene TRBJ2-3, with 12 bases that match TRBD2. The CDR3 totals 17 residues. Unmatched junction bases numbered 10, after V lost 4 bases and J lost 4 bases. CDR1 and CDR2 (germline): SGDLS, YYNGEE. The CDR3 here is CASSPSLLAGGPDTQYF. The DNA of the CDR3 is TGTGCCAGCAGCCCATCACTTCTAGCGGGGGGGCCAGATACGCAGTATTTT.

The sample holds a few counts of this clone. The chain couples TRBV6-1 to TRBJ1-2, with 8 bases lining up with TRBD1. This CDR3 is 14 amino acids long. The germline CDR1 and CDR2 sequences are MNHNS and SASEGT. Trimming removed 3 bases from V and 7 bases from J; junction bases left unmatched: 7. CDR3: CASSERTGTGGYTF. For the CDR3, the DNA is TGTGCCAGCAGTGAGAGGACAGGGACGGGTGGCTACACCTTC.

This clone has more than one count but fewer than ten. This sequence joins TRBV19 and TRBJ2-1; D perhaps matches TRBD2 (5 bases). This CDR3 is 14 amino acids long. V shed 3 bases and J shed 7 bases, with 13 bases lying between them. The germline V gene has CDR1 LNHDA and CDR2 SQIVND (reference sequence). CDR3 DNA sequence: TGTGCCAGTAGTATTCTTCCTAGCTCGAATGAGCAGTTCTTC. Translated: CASSILPSSNEQFF.

This clone appeared a few times. The CDR3 coding sequence is TGTGCCAGCAGTGAAGCTCCCCCAGGGGGCCTAACGACTAATGAAAAACTGTTTTTT. Translation gives CASSEAPPGGLTTNEKLFF. The chain uses TRBV2 and TRBJ1-4; 8 positions agree with TRBD1. In germline, CDR1 is SNHLY, CDR2 FYNNEI. V lost 0 bases and J lost 2; bases outside the gene matches: 11. The CDR3 runs to 19 residues.

This clone was seen more than once but under ten times. This chain connects TRBV6-4 to TRBJ2-3, with TRBD1 identical over 7 bases. The CDR3 is 14 amino acids. Trimming removed 3 bases from V and 3 bases from J; junction bases left unmatched: 3. Germline-derived CDR1 and CDR2 are MRHNA and SNTAGT. The CDR3 DNA sequence: TGTGCCAGCAGTGAGCAGGGGGAAACAGATACGCAGTATTTT. This translates into CASSEQGETDTQYF.

The sample holds a few counts of this clone. This chain links TRBV11-2 with TRBJ2-5; TRBD1 is a possible D gene (6 bases). The end of the DNA aligns better with TRBJ2-7, so the J call may be wrong. Germline CDR1 and CDR2: SGHAT and FQNNGV. The CDR3 loop spans 12 amino acids. Here the CDR3 DNA reads TGTGCCAGCTTAGGGGGATCTAACGAGCAGTACTTC. This gives the protein CASLGGSNEQYF.

V usage is TRBV5-1 and J usage is TRBJ2-1; the match to TRBD2 covers 9 bases. CDR3 length: 15 residues. The germline V gene encodes CDR1 SGHRS and CDR2 YFSETQ. V lost 3 bases, J lost 3 bases, and 4 bases stayed unmatched. CDR3 sequence: CASSWAGGFYNEQFF. As DNA, the CDR3 is TGCGCCAGCAGCTGGGCGGGGGGGTTCTACAATGAGCAGTTCTTC. Supplemented by reference TRBV5-1 and TRBJ2-1, the full variable domain reads KAGVTQTPRYLIKTRGQQVTLSCSPISGHRSVSWYQQTPGQGLQFLFEYFSETQRNKGNFPGRFSGRQFSNSRSEMNVSTLELGDSALYLCASSWAGGFYNEQFFGPGTRLTVL.

This sequence joins TRBV19 and TRBJ1-5, with TRBD1 matching 10 bases. Germline V lookup: CDR1 LNHDA, CDR2 SQIVND (reference sequence). J was trimmed by 6 bases and V by 2 bases; bases with no gene match: 10. This CDR3 spans 17 amino acids. The CDR3 DNA reads TGTGCCAGTAGTATAATAGGGACAGGGGAGGCGCGTCAGCCCCAGCATTTT. It encodes CASSIIGTGEARQPQHF.

This clone was counted only a few times. The chain links TRBV2 to TRBJ1-1; D gene ambiguous. Germline lookup yields CDR1 SNHLY and CDR2 FYNNEI. V lost 2 bases to trimming and J lost 3 bases, with 10 bases between them. The CDR3 is 14 amino acids. The CDR3 bases are TGTGCCAGCAGTGAAACCCGGCGGGACACTGAAGCTTTCTTT. This gives the protein CASSETRRDTEAFF.

This clone was seen only a few times. V gene TRBV7-8 combines with J gene TRBJ1-2; TRBD1 matches at 9 bases. Germline V gene data show CDR1 as SGHVS and CDR2 as FQNEAQ. This CDR3 has 18 amino acids. V trimming: 3 bases; J trimming: 0 bases; junction bases outside the gene matches: 11. DNA of the CDR3: TGTGCCAGCAGCTTCACAGGGGGCGGGGGAGTATCTAACTATGGCTACACCTTC. As protein: CASSFTGGGGVSNYGYTF.